The 10 T cell receptor beta chains below were found in one sample sequenced in a study of graft-versus-host responses after intestinal transplantation. No antigen is known for these receptors. Here immunoSEQ multiplex PCR was the method, and the copy in TCRdb shows in-frame clones only, minus some. The sample holds 75,000 to 100,000 clones, about four fifths seen once. The source material was unstimulated CD8+ T cells sorted from spleen or lymph node cells, sampled before intestinal transplant. Every receptor here comes from a human donor who received an intestinal transplant.

Note on this clone: At one end, the junction sequence differs from germline, possibly due to a read error. V gene TRBV13 combines with J gene TRBJ2-1, with D possibly being TRBD1 (6 bases). Germline V gene sequence: CDR1 PRHDT, CDR2 FYEKMQ (reference sequence). CDR3 size: 15 residues. The CDR3 nucleotides read TGTGCCAGCAGTTTAGGGGGTACTAGGAACAATGAGCAGTTCTTC. Translation gives CASSLGGTRNNEQFF.

The chain is built from TRBV5-1 and TRBJ2-5; D is unresolved. This CDR3 region has 12 residues. V lost 4 bases and J lost 0, with 4 bases in between. CDR1 is SGHRS, CDR2 YFSETQ, per germline. As DNA, the CDR3 is TGCGCCAGCAGCACGTACCAAGAGACCCAGTACTTC. It specifies CASSTYQETQYF.

As concerns this clone: The sample has other DNA sequences that encode this CDR3 too. The chain links TRBV6-6 to TRBJ2-3, with TRBD1 identical over 8 bases. The CDR3 is made up of 15 amino acids. CDR1 is MNHNY, CDR2 SVGAGI, per germline (reference sequence). The V gene end was trimmed by 2 bases and the J gene end by 1 base; junction bases not matched to a gene: 2. The chain's CDR3 is CASSYLTGGTDTQYF. In nucleotides, the CDR3 is TGTGCCAGCAGTTACCTGACAGGGGGCACAGATACGCAGTATTTT.

This clone was seen more than once but under ten times. The rearrangement joins TRBV11-2 to TRBJ2-3, with 11 bases that match TRBD2. Germline V CDR1 and CDR2: SGHAT, FQNNGV. V dropped 5 bases and J dropped 2; count of bases not matched to a gene: 15. The CDR3 length is 19 residues. The CDR3 spells CASSPRGSSGRIFTDTQYF. As DNA, the CDR3 is TGTGCCAGCAGCCCCCGAGGTTCTAGCGGGAGGATCTTCACAGATACGCAGTATTTT.

The V gene is TRBV15, the J gene TRBJ1-5; TRBD1 matches 8 bases. This CDR3 spans 18 amino acids. The germline V gene has CDR1 LNHNV and CDR2 YYDKDF (reference sequence). The ends lost 6 bases at V and 0 bases at J; junction bases unmatched: 13. CDR3 coding DNA: TGTGCCACCAGAGGAAGACAGGGGCTTGATTATAGCAATCAGCCCCAGCATTTT. Its protein is CATRGRQGLDYSNQPQHF. The whole variable domain, filled in from reference TRBV15 and TRBJ1-5, reads DAMVIQNPRYQVTQFGKPVTLSCSQTLNHNVMYWYQQKSSQAPKLLFHYYDKDFNNEADTPDNFQSRRPNTSFCFLDIRSPGLGDTAMYLCATRGRQGLDYSNQPQHFGDGTRLSIL.

The rearrangement uses TRBV9 and TRBJ1-6; no firm D call. The CDR3 length is 15 residues. In germline, CDR1 is SGDLS, CDR2 YYNGEE. The germline V and J ends were trimmed by 0 bases and 6 bases, with 10 bases remaining between them. CDR3 sequence: CASSVAVSRNSPLHF. The CDR3 nucleotides are TGTGCCAGCAGCGTAGCAGTCAGCCGTAATTCACCCCTCCACTTT.

This clone was counted only a few times. The chain is built from TRBV27 and TRBJ2-5; 9 bases are shared with TRBD2. This CDR3 comprises 15 residues. From germline, CDR1 is MNHEY and CDR2 SMNVEV (reference sequence). With V trimmed by 6 bases and J by 4 bases, 9 bases remained unmatched. CDR3 sequence (DNA): TGTGCCAGCAGGGGGGCTAGCGGGACGATAGAGACCCAGTACTTC. Encoded protein: CASRGASGTIETQYF.

This clone has only a few counts. V usage is TRBV11-3 and J usage is TRBJ1-1; no reliable D call. Trimming shortened V by 1 base and J by 2 bases, and 5 bases separated the two germline ends. From germline, CDR1 is SGHNT and CDR2 YENEEA. This CDR3 comprises 13 residues. The chain's CDR3 is CASSLGANTEAFF. The CDR3 region has the DNA TGTGCCAGCAGCTTAGGGGCCAACACTGAAGCTTTCTTT.

This clone was recorded once. The chain has TRBV7-8 and TRBJ1-2; maybe TRBD1 (6 bases). Germline V gene lookup returns CDR1 SGHVS and CDR2 FQNEAQ. This CDR3 has 15 residues. V lost 8 bases and J 1 base, leaving 17 bases between the germline ends. The DNA of the CDR3 is TGTGCCAGCGGGGGGCTCTCAGGGTTTAACTATGGCTACACCTTC. It specifies CASGGLSGFNYGYTF.

This sequence joins TRBV5-6 and TRBJ2-1; 7 bases line up with TRBD2. Germline V lookup: CDR1 SGHDT, CDR2 YYEEEE. CDR3 length: 18 residues. The V and J ends lost 0 bases and 0 bases, in that order; junction bases with no gene match: 9. The DNA of the CDR3 is TGTGCCAGCAGCTTGGTGGGCGGGGGTTCGAGCTCCTACAATGAGCAGTTCTTC. Encoded protein: CASSLVGGGSSSYNEQFF.